This TCR beta chain derives from a study of blood T cell repertoires in COVID-19. The CDR3 sequence is 16 residues long. Germline V gene lookup returns CDR1 SEHNR and CDR2 FQNEAQ (reference sequence). Trimming left V 8 bases short and J 5 bases short, with 19 bases between. Participants, roughly 18 to 90 years old, spanned some 23 US areas. Donors were grouped by their self-reported clinical history. A COVID-19 case had been met by exposed participants during the 2 weeks before study entry. Method: immunoSEQ multiplex PCR; TCRdb's copy keeps in-frame clones and lacks some. The table records some 340,000 clones, roughly 90% of them present only once.

Sequencing was done on a sample of PBMCs or T cells enriched from blood (not recorded which). The J gene is TRBJ1-6, the V gene TRBV7-9; a weak D match, TRBD1 (5 bases). The source is a woman in her twenties or thirties who had been exposed to COVID-19. The CDR3 DNA is TGTGCCAGCCGGGGGAGTATCGCGGTGAATAATTCACCCCTCCACTTT. This encodes CASRGSIAVNNSPLHF.